A single sample gave rise to the 24 T cell receptor beta chains below, sequenced in a study of post-analysis software for immune sequencing data. Study outcomes and limitations: Patients had higher frequencies than controls of five TRBV segments, including TRBV5-6, TRBV5-1 and TRBV20-1.

Antigen specificity for these receptors is unknown. cDNA libraries of TCR beta carried unique molecular identifiers. TCRdb reprocessed the PCR reads via MiXCR and lists one record per CDR3 protein. Among roughly 570,000 distinct CDR3 sequences listed, roughly 34% were seen once. The sequenced sample consisted of blood. These receptors were obtained from a girl under 18 with multiple sclerosis.

This clonotype turned up a few times. The chain employs TRBV15 and TRBJ2-3; D is unclear. Trimming removed 1 base from V and 1 base from J, with 9 bases in between. Germline CDR1 reads LNHNV; CDR2 reads YYDKDF (reference sequence). This CDR3 is 15 amino acids long. In DNA, the CDR3 is TGTGCCACCAGCAGAGGGGCATACGGCACAGATACGCAGTATTTT. It is translated as CATSRGAYGTDTQYF.

The J gene is TRBJ2-1, the V gene TRBV7-9; 10 bases match TRBD2. The CDR3 contains 16 residues. Germline-derived CDR1 and CDR2 are SEHNR and FQNEAQ (reference sequence). V lost 6 bases and J lost 6; bases outside the gene matches: 11. The CDR3 protein is CASSHLSGGEINEQFF. The CDR3 DNA is TGTGCCAGCAGTCACCTGAGCGGGGGGGAGATCAATGAGCAGTTCTTC.

The chain combines TRBV9 with TRBJ2-7, with D possibly being TRBD2 (5 bases). Germline-derived CDR1 and CDR2 are SGDLS and YYNGEE. The V and J ends lost 4 bases and 2 bases respectively, with 16 bases between them. There are 15 residues in the CDR3. The CDR3 reads CASSPLEGTAYEQYV. CDR3 DNA: TGTGCCAGCAGCCCCCTAGAGGGTACTGCCTACGAGCAGTACGTC.

The genes are TRBV6-5 and TRBJ2-5; D is undetermined. The length of the CDR3 is 14 residues. V lost 4 bases and J 2 bases, leaving 11 bases between the germline ends. Germline values: CDR1 MNHEY, CDR2 SVGAGI. The CDR3 loop reads CASSFRLRQETQYF. The CDR3 nucleotides read TGTGCCAGCAGTTTCCGACTGCGGCAAGAGACCCAGTACTTC.

The genes are TRBV6-2 or TRBV6-3 and TRBJ2-3; TRBD2 matches 7 bases. After removal of 2 bases from V and 6 bases from J, the junction contained 11 bases not matched to a gene. Germline CDR1 MNHEY, CDR2 SVGEGT. The CDR3 is 16 residues long. Here the CDR3 reads CASSYQRGSWDDTQYF. DNA of the CDR3: TGTGCCAGCAGTTACCAGCGGGGCTCCTGGGATGATACGCAGTATTTT.

The chain combines TRBV6-5 with TRBJ2-5; D may correspond to TRBD1 or TRBD2 (6 bases each). Trimming removed 6 bases at V and 7 bases at J, with 18 bases between. This CDR3 contains 14 residues. CDR1 and CDR2 from the germline V gene are MNHEY and SVGAGI. Here the CDR3 DNA reads TGTGCCAGCAGGCCCTCGGGGGCCCTGGGGACCCAGTACTTC. Encoded protein: CASRPSGALGTQYF.

The chain recombines TRBV7-2 with TRBJ2-3; 9 bases align to TRBD2. This CDR3 has 13 amino acids. Per germline, CDR1 SGHTA and CDR2 FQGNSA. The J segment lost 8 bases and the V segment lost 1 base, leaving 1 base of the junction unmatched. DNA for the CDR3: TGTGCCAGCAGCTTAGAGACTAGCGGTACGCAGTATTTT. Protein product: CASSLETSGTQYF.

The chain couples TRBV5-1 to TRBJ2-1; the D gene is possibly TRBD1 (6 bases). The germline V and J ends were trimmed by 9 bases and 4 bases, with 20 bases remaining between them. Germline V lookup: CDR1 SGHRS, CDR2 YFSETQ. This CDR3 comprises 15 residues. In DNA, the CDR3 is TGCGCCACCGTCCGGGCGACAGGCGATTACAATGAGCAGTTCTTC. Amino acid sequence: CATVRATGDYNEQFF.

This clonotype was counted at least ten times. This chain joins TRBV12-3 or TRBV12-4 and TRBJ2-1; the match to TRBD2 covers 7 bases. The CDR3 totals 15 residues. V was pared by 6 bases and J by 1 base, with 6 bases of the junction left unmatched. Here the CDR3 reads CASRRLANSYNEQFF. The CDR3 bases are TGTGCCAGCAGACGACTAGCAAATTCCTACAATGAGCAGTTCTTC.

In its sample, this clonotype was seen a few times. This chain links TRBV9 with TRBJ2-5; 13 bases align to TRBD2. Germline trimming cut 6 bases from V and 5 bases from J; bases unmatched to any gene: 7. The germline V gene encodes CDR1 SGDLS and CDR2 YYNGEE. CDR3 size: 15 residues. CDR3 sequence reads: CASNPGLAGYETQYF. The CDR3 DNA reads TGTGCCAGCAACCCGGGACTAGCGGGGTATGAGACCCAGTACTTC.

This sequence joins TRBV5-1 and TRBJ1-4, with a possible D match to TRBD1 (5 bases). CDR1 and CDR2 (germline): SGHRS, YFSETQ. V was cut by 0 bases and J by 4 bases, with 10 bases left in between. CDR3 length: 15 amino acids. The CDR3 region is CASSLAERGNEKLFF. CDR3 sequence (DNA): TGCGCCAGCAGCTTGGCCGAGAGGGGTAATGAAAAACTGTTTTTT. The full variable domain, in which reference TRBV5-1 and TRBJ1-4 provide the parts outside the CDR3, is KAGVTQTPRYLIKTRGQQVTLSCSPISGHRSVSWYQQTPGQGLQFLFEYFSETQRNKGNFPGRFSGRQFSNSRSEMNVSTLELGDSALYLCASSLAERGNEKLFFGSGTQLSVL.

Points on this clonotype: A single base separates this from a much larger clone, so it may be a read error. The chain recombines TRBV7-2 with TRBJ2-1, with D tentatively TRBD2 (7 bases). Trimming left V 2 bases short and J 10 bases short, with 15 bases between. Germline CDR1 and CDR2: SGHTA and FQGNSA. The CDR3 runs 14 residues. Here the CDR3 reads CASSLLGGQYEQFF. In DNA, the CDR3 is TGTGCCAGCAGCTTACTGGGGGGGCAATACGAGCAGTTCTTC.

V usage is TRBV15 and J usage is TRBJ2-5; 7 bases agree with TRBD2. Germline values: CDR1 LNHNV, CDR2 YYDKDF (reference sequence). Trimming at V came to 4 bases and at J to 5 bases, leaving 13 bases not matched to a gene. The CDR3 consists of 16 residues. The CDR3 loop reads CATSNFRSGGGETQYF. CDR3 coding DNA: TGTGCCACCAGCAATTTCCGATCCGGGGGAGGGGAGACCCAGTACTTC.

As for this clonotype: Mismatch with germline at one junction end may stem from a read error. The chain combines TRBV27 with TRBJ1-2; D might be TRBD1 (6 bases). The V gene's germline CDR1 is MNHEY and CDR2 SMNVEV (reference sequence). CDR3 length equals 13 residues. CDR3 region: CTSSSKGDYGYTF. In DNA, the CDR3 is TGTACCAGCAGTTCAAAGGGGGACTATGGCTACACCTTC.

This clonotype was seen only a few times. The chain is built from TRBV9 and TRBJ1-2; D may be TRBD1 (6 bases). This CDR3 spans 14 amino acids. Trimming stripped 3 bases from V and 3 bases from J, with 12 bases between. In germline, CDR1 is SGDLS, CDR2 YYNGEE. The CDR3 coding sequence is TGTGCCAGCAGCGCCTACAGGGATGACTATGGCTACACCTTC. Its protein product is CASSAYRDDYGYTF.

V is TRBV5-1 and J is TRBJ2-3; D is uncertain. V shed 4 bases and J shed 6 bases, with 9 bases lying between them. Germline V gives CDR1 SGHRS, CDR2 YFSETQ. This CDR3 contains 12 residues. The CDR3 region has the DNA TGCGCCAGCAGCCCAGCGTTGGATACGCAGTATTTT. This sequence encodes CASSPALDTQYF.

This clonotype appeared once. The rearrangement links TRBV21-1 to TRBJ2-1; TRBD2 is the table's D call, not checked against the DNA. TRBV21-1 has pseudogene status. This CDR3 contains 17 residues. CDR3 in DNA: TGTGCCAGCAGCAAGGGACTAGCGGGCGCACCTGGGAATGAGCAGTTCTTC. Translation gives CASSKGLAGAPGNEQFF.

The chain combines TRBV20-1 with TRBJ2-1; 8 nucleotides match TRBD2. Germline V lookup: CDR1 DFQATT, CDR2 SNEGSKA (reference sequence). Germline trimming cut 1 base from V and 8 bases from J; bases unmatched to any gene: 10. This CDR3 spans 15 amino acids. This chain's CDR3 is CSARVWRGANDEQFF. The CDR3, as DNA: TGCAGTGCTAGAGTATGGCGGGGGGCAAATGATGAGCAGTTCTTC.

Note on this clonotype: The germline gene is not matched at one end of the junction; a read error may be the cause. The chain links TRBV7-9 to TRBJ2-3; D perhaps matches TRBD2 (6 bases). In germline, CDR1 is SEHNR, CDR2 FQNEAQ (reference sequence). The CDR3 sequence is 15 residues long. The CDR3 sequence is CTSSLWGGDTDTQYF. The CDR3 DNA sequence: TGTACCAGCAGCTTATGGGGAGGCGACACAGATACGCAGTATTTT.

The rearrangement uses TRBV7-2 and TRBJ2-1; D might be TRBD1 (6 bases). CDR1 and CDR2 (germline): SGHTA, FQGNSA. The CDR3 runs 13 residues. Trimming removed 3 bases at V and 8 bases at J, with 11 bases between. The CDR3 spells CASSLYRVDEQFF. CDR3 DNA sequence: TGTGCCAGCAGCTTGTACAGGGTCGATGAGCAGTTCTTC.

The chain links TRBV6-5 to TRBJ1-2; no definite D call. Per the germline V gene, CDR1 is MNHEY and CDR2 is SVGAGI. The CDR3 consists of 15 residues. Trimming stripped 4 bases from V and 0 bases from J, with 12 bases between. Here the CDR3 reads CASSSDPTANYGYTF. The CDR3 region has the DNA TGTGCCAGCAGTTCCGACCCTACAGCTAACTATGGCTACACCTTC.

The chain combines TRBV10-3 with TRBJ1-1; D unresolved. Per germline, CDR1 ENHRY and CDR2 SYGVKD. Trimming left V 4 bases short and J 2 bases short, with 11 bases between. There are 14 residues in the CDR3. The CDR3 DNA reads TGTGCCATCAGTGTTGACGGGAGAAACACTGAAGCTTTCTTT. This codes for CAISVDGRNTEAFF.

The CDR3 DNA sequence: TGTGCCAGCGGGCGCAGGGGCGAAGATAACTATGGCTACACCTTC. Translation: CASGRRGEDNYGYTF. J is TRBJ1-2 and V is TRBV4-2; perhaps TRBD1 as D (6 bases). Trimming pared 8 bases from V and 1 base from J, leaving 17 bases between. CDR1 is LGHNA and CDR2 is YNFKEQ in the germline V gene. The CDR3 contains 15 residues.

V gene TRBV6-1 combines with J gene TRBJ1-6, with unresolved D. There are 12 residues in the CDR3. V was trimmed by 4 bases and J by 14 bases, leaving 12 bases between them. CDR1 and CDR2 (germline): MNHNS, SASEGT. The CDR3 coding sequence is TGTGCCAGCAGTGTGGAAGGTGGGACCCTCCACTTT. It encodes CASSVEGGTLHF.